This T cell receptor (beta chain) was found in a study of cytomegalovirus exposure and HLA in healthy donors. Findings of the study overall: Rarity marked most TCR sequences, yet some public TCRs occurred in many donors.

As regards this clone: What it binds is unknown.

Measured with immunoSEQ multiplex PCR; TCRdb has only the in-frame clones, and not every one. This table has 200,000 to 250,000 clones, roughly 80% appearing once. This sequence originates from a woman between 18 and 30 years old in good health and CMV-seronegative. Sequenced: PBMCs.

The CDR3 region is CASRVTGPNEKLFF. In nucleotides, the CDR3 is TGTGCCAGCAGGGTGACAGGACCGAATGAAAAACTGTTTTTT. The chain is built from TRBV2 and TRBJ1-4; D is perhaps TRBD1 (6 bases). With 6 bases removed from V and 5 bases from J, the gap between germline ends came to 13 bases. CDR3 length: 14 amino acids. Germline V lookup: CDR1 SNHLY, CDR2 FYNNEI.